The sample holds one count of the clone carrying this TCR beta chain. Germline loops: CDR1 SGHRS, CDR2 YFSETQ. The germline V and J ends were trimmed by 4 bases and 6 bases, with 10 bases remaining between them. This CDR3 has 12 amino acids. The sample is drawn from a study of blood T cell repertoires in COVID-19. About the study: Some COVID-19 samples were acute and others convalescent; all came from the United States, Italy and Spain. PBMCs, B-cell-depleted T cells, or T cells were the source of the cDNA or gDNA that made up the material.

Original methodology: Estimation of nucleated cell counts relied on the amplification of reference gene primers. Sequenced by immunoSEQ multiplex PCR; TCRdb stores in-frame clones only, minus some. Clone size and the V and J calls come from that table; the DNA yielded D and trimming. The repertoire holds some 83,000 clones, with roughly 86% as singletons. The sequencing input was peripheral blood. This chain connects TRBV5-1 to TRBJ1-1; possibly TRBD1 for D (5 bases). This receptor was taken from a human donor in a cohort sampled during active COVID-19. DNA of the CDR3: TGCGCCAGCAGCCTCACAGGCTCTGAAGCTTTCTTT. Its protein product is CASSLTGSEAFF.